These 23 T cell receptor beta chains originate from one sample sequenced in a study of blood T cell repertoires in COVID-19. TCRdb's copy holds only in-frame clones and misses some; the assay was immunoSEQ multiplex PCR. The table includes roughly 160,000 clones, 65% to 85% detected once. Sequenced input: peripheral blood. All receptors derive from a man aged 65-85 years with active or convalescent COVID-19.

The V call is TRBV9, the J call TRBJ1-2, with 9 bases fitting TRBD1. CDR1 and CDR2 (germline): SGDLS, YYNGEE. The CDR3 totals 16 residues. The ends lost 0 bases at V and 5 bases at J; junction bases unmatched: 8. The CDR3 is CASSVVGGTGYYGYTF. Here the CDR3 DNA reads TGTGCCAGCAGCGTAGTAGGAGGGACAGGGTATTATGGCTACACCTTC. The variable domain in full, completed from reference TRBV9 and TRBJ1-2, reads DSGVTQTPKHLITATGQRVTLRCSPRSGDLSVYWYQQSLDQGLQFLIQYYNGEERAKGNILERFSAQQFPDLHSELNLSSLELGDSALYFCASSVVGGTGYYGYTFGSGTRLTVV.

This clone was seen only once. V gene TRBV30 combines with J gene TRBJ1-5; 7 positions match TRBD1. CDR3 size: 15 residues. Germline CDR1 is GTSNPN and CDR2 is SVGIG (reference sequence). The ends lost 3 bases at V and 2 bases at J; junction bases unmatched: 7. In DNA, the CDR3 is TGTGCCTGGAGCCCACAGGGGCGACGCAATCAGCCCCAGCATTTT. Amino acid sequence: CAWSPQGRRNQPQHF.

The rearrangement uses TRBV10-3 and TRBJ1-2; D uncertain. The CDR3 spans 13 residues. V dropped 2 bases and J dropped 12 bases, with 16 bases sitting between them. CDR1 ENHRY and CDR2 SYGVKD come from the germline V gene. CDR3 in amino acids: CAISERETAADTF. CDR3 nucleotide sequence: TGTGCCATCAGTGAGCGGGAGACCGCGGCGGACACCTTC.

This CDR3 is CASSSGDRVVGNTIYF. CDR3 in DNA: TGTGCCAGCAGCTCCGGAGACAGGGTTGTTGGAAACACCATATATTTT. This chain links TRBV7-8 with TRBJ1-3, with 7 bases fitting TRBD1. CDR1 SGHVS and CDR2 FQNEAQ come from the germline V gene. Trimming at V came to 4 bases and at J to 3 bases, leaving 9 bases not matched to a gene. The CDR3 sequence is 16 residues long.

This clone has a single count. The gene calls are TRBV12-3 or TRBV12-4 and TRBJ2-3; TRBD2 matches at 7 bases. There are 13 residues in the CDR3. J gave up 6 bases and V 6 bases, and 6 bases lay outside the gene matches. The CDR3 is CASSPWGGDTQYF. CDR3 sequence (DNA): TGTGCCAGCAGCCCTTGGGGGGGGGATACGCAGTATTTT.

The V and J genes are TRBV4-3 and TRBJ2-3, with 8 bases that match TRBD1. The CDR3 is made up of 14 amino acids. The junction had 6 bases not matched to a gene; V was cut back by 4 bases and J by 6 bases. Germline V gene sequence: CDR1 LGHNA, CDR2 YSLEER. As DNA, the CDR3 is TGCGCCAGCAGCCTACCGGACAGGGTGGATACGCAGTATTTT. Translating it yields CASSLPDRVDTQYF.

The rearrangement links TRBV30 to TRBJ1-5; unclear D gene. This CDR3 has 12 residues. Trimming cost V 0 bases and J 6 bases, with 6 bases left between them. Per the germline V gene, CDR1 is GTSNPN and CDR2 is SVGIG (reference sequence). CDR3 sequence (DNA): TGTGCCTGGAGTGTCAACTTTCAGCCCCAGCATTTT. This encodes CAWSVNFQPQHF.

The chain links TRBV29-1 to TRBJ2-1, with TRBD2 matching 8 bases. The CDR3 runs 14 residues. The ends lost 7 bases at V and 3 bases at J; junction bases unmatched: 8. CDR1 and CDR2 from the germline V gene are SQVTM and ANQGSEA. The CDR3 DNA is TGCAGCGCCGAACGTAGCGGGAACTACAATGAGCAGTTCTTC. Translating gives CSAERSGNYNEQFF.

V usage is TRBV5-5 and J usage is TRBJ2-7; 10 bases align to TRBD1. CDR3 length: 14 residues. The germline V gene encodes CDR1 SGHKS and CDR2 YYEKEE (reference sequence). The junction had 8 bases not matched to a gene; V was cut back by 4 bases and J by 7 bases. In nucleotides, the CDR3 is TGTGCCAGCAGCCGACAGGACAGGGGGAGGGAGCAGTACTTC. Protein product: CASSRQDRGREQYF. The full variable domain, in which reference TRBV5-5 and TRBJ2-7 provide the parts outside the CDR3, is DAGVTQSPTHLIKTRGQQVTLRCSPISGHKSVSWYQQVLGQGPQFIFQYYEKEERGRGNFPDRFSARQFPNYSSELNVNALLLGDSALYLCASSRQDRGREQYFGPGTRLTVT.

The chain is built from TRBV7-6 and TRBJ2-5; D ambiguous. The V gene lost 1 base and the J gene lost 1 base, with 7 bases spanning the gap. The CDR3 is 14 residues long. Germline assignment: CDR1 SGHVS and CDR2 FNYEAQ. The CDR3 sequence is CASSLGWPQETQYF. DNA of the CDR3: TGTGCCAGCAGCTTAGGATGGCCCCAAGAGACCCAGTACTTC.

This sequence joins TRBV5-4 and TRBJ1-6, with a possible D match to TRBD1 (5 bases). This CDR3 contains 14 residues. Germline V gene sequence: CDR1 SGHNT, CDR2 YYREEE (reference sequence). Trimming stripped 3 bases from V and 7 bases from J, with 11 bases between. CDR3 coding DNA: TGTGCCAGCAGCTCCAAGGGGCAAAATTCACCCCTCCACTTT. Translating gives CASSSKGQNSPLHF.

The V gene is TRBV6-5, the J gene TRBJ2-7, with 7 bases matching TRBD1. Germline trimming cut 8 bases from V and 0 bases from J; bases unmatched to any gene: 7. The CDR3 loop spans 14 amino acids. CDR1 is MNHEY and CDR2 is SVGAGI in the germline V gene. The DNA for the CDR3 is TGTGCCAGCGGCCGGGACAGAAGCTCCTACGAGCAGTACTTC. Translated: CASGRDRSSYEQYF.

The chain recombines TRBV28 with TRBJ2-4; no clear D gene. Germline CDR1 is MDHEN and CDR2 is SYDVKM. This CDR3 spans 14 amino acids. Trimming removed 5 bases at V and 8 bases at J, with 16 bases between. The CDR3 region is CASSPPLPVDIQYF. The DNA of the CDR3 is TGTGCCAGCAGTCCACCCCTCCCGGTGGACATTCAGTACTTC.

This clone has only a few counts. The CDR3 reads CASSTWTGSIAEAFF. Here the CDR3 DNA reads TGTGCCAGTAGTACCTGGACAGGGAGCATCGCTGAAGCTTTCTTT. The chain has TRBV19 and TRBJ1-1; TRBD1 matches 8 bases. After removal of 4 bases from V and 6 bases from J, the junction contained 10 bases not matched to a gene. This CDR3 is built from 15 residues. Per germline, CDR1 LNHDA and CDR2 SQIVND (reference sequence).

This clone was detected only a few times. The V call is TRBV3-1 (or the pseudogene TRBV3-2), the J call TRBJ1-2, with 10 nucleotides matching TRBD1. Per the germline V gene, CDR1 is LGHDT and CDR2 is YNNKEL (reference sequence). There are 18 residues in the CDR3. V lost 2 bases, J lost 0 bases, and 9 bases stayed unmatched. The CDR3 is CASSQPGTGAQTNYGYTF. The CDR3, as DNA: TGTGCCAGCAGCCAACCCGGGACAGGGGCCCAGACTAACTATGGCTACACCTTC.

This rearrangement joins TRBV4-3 to TRBJ1-1; TRBD1 matches at 10 bases. The J segment lost 6 bases and the V segment lost 1 base, leaving 14 bases of the junction unmatched. CDR3 length: 18 residues. Germline loops: CDR1 LGHNA, CDR2 YSLEER. The CDR3 nucleotides are TGCGCCAGCAGCCAAGGTCCGGGACAGGGGTTAGGACGCGCTGAAGCTTTCTTT. Translation gives CASSQGPGQGLGRAEAFF.

This chain links TRBV7-9 with TRBJ1-6, with 7 bases fitting TRBD1. The CDR3 length is 17 residues. Germline loops: CDR1 SEHNR, CDR2 FQNEAQ (reference sequence). The V and J ends lost 4 bases and 7 bases, in that order; junction bases with no gene match: 13. CDR3 residues: CASSSGGTTIRNSPLHF. CDR3 DNA: TGTGCCAGCAGCTCAGGGGGGACAACCATTCGAAATTCACCCCTCCACTTT.

This rearrangement joins TRBV7-2 to TRBJ2-7; 9 nucleotides align to TRBD2. Trimming at V came to 5 bases and at J to 4 bases, leaving 12 bases not matched to a gene. Germline lookup yields CDR1 SGHTA and CDR2 FQGNSA. This CDR3 is built from 16 residues. CDR3 residues: CASSRDVSSGAYEQYF. As DNA, the CDR3 is TGTGCCAGCAGCCGCGACGTGTCTAGCGGGGCTTACGAGCAGTACTTC.

The rearrangement joins TRBV6-5 to TRBJ2-1, with D unclear. CDR1 and CDR2 from the germline V gene are MNHEY and SVGAGI. The CDR3 is 12 residues long. V was cut by 8 bases and J by 3 bases, with 8 bases left in between. CDR3 region: CASLRSYNEQFF. Here the CDR3 DNA reads TGTGCCAGCCTACGAAGCTACAATGAGCAGTTCTTC.

V and J are TRBV6-6 and TRBJ2-1, with D possibly TRBD1 on 5 matching bases. The germline V and J ends were trimmed by 4 bases and 4 bases, with 14 bases remaining between them. This CDR3 comprises 15 residues. Per germline, CDR1 MNHNY and CDR2 SVGAGI (reference sequence). The CDR3 nucleotides are TGTGCCAGCAGTTCGACAGTTTCGGAGTACAATGAGCAGTTCTTC. It codes for CASSSTVSEYNEQFF.

The chain uses TRBV7-9 and TRBJ1-1; 8 nucleotides align to TRBD1. CDR3 length equals 16 residues. Germline loops: CDR1 SEHNR, CDR2 FQNEAQ (reference sequence). J lost 4 bases, V lost 5 bases, and 12 bases had no gene match. The CDR3, as DNA: TGTGCCAGCAGCCCCCCGGGACAGGACGGGAGCACTGAAGCTTTCTTT. It codes for CASSPPGQDGSTEAFF. Full variable domain (missing parts from reference TRBV7-9 and TRBJ1-1): DTGVSQNPRHKITKRGQNVTFRCDPISEHNRLYWYRQTLGQGPEFLTYFQNEAQLEKSRLLSDRFSAERPKGSFSTLEIQRTEQGDSAMYLCASSPPGQDGSTEAFFGQGTRLTVV.

The chain joins TRBV7-2 to TRBJ1-2; 9 nucleotides line up with TRBD1. Germline V gene lookup returns CDR1 SGHTA and CDR2 FQGNSA. The CDR3 totals 15 residues. V lost 4 bases to trimming and J lost 4 bases; unmatched junction nucleotides: 7. The CDR3: CASSSRDRASYGYTF. The CDR3 region has the DNA TGTGCCAGCAGCTCGCGGGACAGGGCTTCCTATGGCTACACCTTC.

V is TRBV6-2 or TRBV6-3 and J is TRBJ1-2; D not certain. Germline V lookup: CDR1 MNHEY, CDR2 SVGEGT. Trimming left V 5 bases short and J 7 bases short, with 11 bases between. The CDR3 consists of 12 residues. The CDR3: CASSHPERGYTF. CDR3 nucleotides: TGTGCCAGCAGTCACCCGGAGCGTGGCTACACCTTC.